The present entry profiles one T cell receptor (beta chain) with its context. Sequencing was performed with immunoSEQ multiplex PCR; in TCRdb, only in-frame clones are kept and a portion is missing. This sample has roughly 60,000 clones, with roughly 89% found just once. The CDR3 has 15 residues. Per the germline V gene, CDR1 is SGHTA and CDR2 is FQGTGA. Trimming at V came to 2 bases and at J to 8 bases, leaving 6 bases not matched to a gene. This specimen comes from a study of T cell changes during pregnancy in multiple sclerosis. The J gene is TRBJ2-1, the V gene TRBV7-3; 10 bases fit TRBD2. This specimen consisted of peripheral blood, obtained in the second trimester of pregnancy. The source of this sequence is a female donor with multiple sclerosis, enrolled in a pregnancy study. In DNA form, the CDR3 reads TGTGCCAGCAGCTTATCTAGCGGGAGTGTCGATGAGCAGTTCTTC. The encoded protein is CASSLSSGSVDEQFF.